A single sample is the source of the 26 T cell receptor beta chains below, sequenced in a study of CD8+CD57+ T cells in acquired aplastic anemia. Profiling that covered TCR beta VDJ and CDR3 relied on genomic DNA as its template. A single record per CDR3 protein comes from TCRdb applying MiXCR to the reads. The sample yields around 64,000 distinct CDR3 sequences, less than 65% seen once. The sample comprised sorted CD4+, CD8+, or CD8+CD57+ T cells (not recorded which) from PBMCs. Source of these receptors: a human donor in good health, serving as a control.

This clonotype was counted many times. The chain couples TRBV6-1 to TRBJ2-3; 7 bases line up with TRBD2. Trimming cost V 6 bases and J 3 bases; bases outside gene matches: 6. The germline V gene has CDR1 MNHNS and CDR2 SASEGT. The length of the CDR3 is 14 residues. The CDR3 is CASRGGSWTDTQYF. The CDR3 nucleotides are TGTGCCAGCAGAGGCGGGAGTTGGACAGATACGCAGTATTTT.

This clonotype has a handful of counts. The CDR3 bases are TGTGCCAGCTCACCCGGACAGGCAAATCAGCCCCAGCATTTT. This gives the protein CASSPGQANQPQHF. The J gene is TRBJ1-5, the V gene TRBV18; 7 bases fit TRBD1. The CDR3 spans 14 residues. The germline gives CDR1 KGHSH, CDR2 LQKENI. The V gene end was trimmed by 3 bases and the J gene end by 4 bases; junction bases not matched to a gene: 3. Full variable domain (rest looked up from reference TRBV18 and TRBJ1-5): NAGVMQNPRHLVRRRGQEARLRCSPMKGHSHVYWYRQLPEEGLKFMVYLQKENIIDESGMPKERFSAEFPKEGPSILRIQQVVRGDSAAYFCASSPGQANQPQHFGDGTRLSIL.

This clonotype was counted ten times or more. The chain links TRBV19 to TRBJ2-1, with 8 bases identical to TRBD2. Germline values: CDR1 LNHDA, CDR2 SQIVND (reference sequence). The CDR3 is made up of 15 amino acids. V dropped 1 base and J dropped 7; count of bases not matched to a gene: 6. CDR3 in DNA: TGTGCCAGTAGTATAGTCGGGAGGGCCCTAAATGAGCAGTTCTTC. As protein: CASSIVGRALNEQFF.

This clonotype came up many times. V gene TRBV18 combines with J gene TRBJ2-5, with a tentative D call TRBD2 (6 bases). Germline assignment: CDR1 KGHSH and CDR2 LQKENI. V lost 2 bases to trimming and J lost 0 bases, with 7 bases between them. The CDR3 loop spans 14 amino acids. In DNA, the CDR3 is TGTGCCAGCTCACCAGGAGGGGACCAAGAGACCCAGTACTTC. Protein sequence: CASSPGGDQETQYF.

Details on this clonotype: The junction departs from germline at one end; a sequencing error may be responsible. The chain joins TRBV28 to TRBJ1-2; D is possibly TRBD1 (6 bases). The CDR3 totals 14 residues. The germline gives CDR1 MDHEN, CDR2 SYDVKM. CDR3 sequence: CASSSVTGVYSYTF. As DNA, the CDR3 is TGTGCCAGCAGTTCCGTGACAGGCGTCTATAGCTACACCTTC.

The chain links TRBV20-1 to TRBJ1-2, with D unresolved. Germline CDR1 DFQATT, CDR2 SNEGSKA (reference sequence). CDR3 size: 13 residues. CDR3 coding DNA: TGCAGCCTAGAAATAGCAGGAGGCTATGGCTACACCTTC. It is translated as CSLEIAGGYGYTF.

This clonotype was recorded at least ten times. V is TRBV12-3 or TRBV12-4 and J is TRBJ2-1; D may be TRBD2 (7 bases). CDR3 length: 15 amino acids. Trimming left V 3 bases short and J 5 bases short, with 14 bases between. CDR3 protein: CASSFGRGPDNEQFF. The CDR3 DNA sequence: TGTGCCAGCAGTTTCGGGCGGGGGCCCGACAATGAGCAGTTCTTC.

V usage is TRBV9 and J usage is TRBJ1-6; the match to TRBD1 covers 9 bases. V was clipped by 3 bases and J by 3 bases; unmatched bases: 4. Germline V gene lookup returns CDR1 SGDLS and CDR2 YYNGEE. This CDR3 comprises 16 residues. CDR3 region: CASSGTGDLYNSPLHF. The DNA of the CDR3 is TGTGCCAGCAGCGGGACAGGGGATCTCTATAATTCACCCCTCCACTTT.

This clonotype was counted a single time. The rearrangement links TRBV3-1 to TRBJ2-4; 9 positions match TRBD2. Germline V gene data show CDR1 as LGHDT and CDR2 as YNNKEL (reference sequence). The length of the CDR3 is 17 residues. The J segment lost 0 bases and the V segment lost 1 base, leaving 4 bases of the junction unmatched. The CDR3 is CASSQGSGRTAKNIQYF. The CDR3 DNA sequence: TGTGCCAGCAGCCAAGGCAGCGGGAGGACAGCCAAAAACATTCAGTACTTC.

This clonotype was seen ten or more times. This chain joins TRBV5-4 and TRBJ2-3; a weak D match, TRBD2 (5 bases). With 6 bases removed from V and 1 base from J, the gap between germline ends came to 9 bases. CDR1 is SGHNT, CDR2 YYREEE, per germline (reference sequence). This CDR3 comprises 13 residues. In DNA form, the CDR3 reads TGTGCCAGCACCCTCGGGGGCACAGATACGCAGTATTTT. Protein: CASTLGGTDTQYF.

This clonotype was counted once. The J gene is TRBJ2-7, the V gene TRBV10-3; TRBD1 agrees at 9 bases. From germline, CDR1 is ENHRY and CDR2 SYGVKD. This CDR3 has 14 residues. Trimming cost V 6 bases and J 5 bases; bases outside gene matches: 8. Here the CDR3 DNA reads TGTGCCATCAGATTCGGACAGGGGAACCACGAGCAGTACTTC. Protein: CAIRFGQGNHEQYF.

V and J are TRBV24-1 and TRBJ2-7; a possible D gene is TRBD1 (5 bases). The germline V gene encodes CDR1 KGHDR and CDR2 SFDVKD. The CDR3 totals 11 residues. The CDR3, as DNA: TGTGCCACCGCCCTTCAGGGTTTCGAGTTCGTC. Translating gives CATALQGFEFV.

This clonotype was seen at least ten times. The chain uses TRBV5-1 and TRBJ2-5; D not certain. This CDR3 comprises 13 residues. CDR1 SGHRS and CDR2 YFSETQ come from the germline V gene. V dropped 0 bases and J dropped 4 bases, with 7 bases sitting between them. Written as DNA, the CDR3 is TGCGCCAGCAGCTTGGAGAACCCAGAGACCCAGTACTTC. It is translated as CASSLENPETQYF.

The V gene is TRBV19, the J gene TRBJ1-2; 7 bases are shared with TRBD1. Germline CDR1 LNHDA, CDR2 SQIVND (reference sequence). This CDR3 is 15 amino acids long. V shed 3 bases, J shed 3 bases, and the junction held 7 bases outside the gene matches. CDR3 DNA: TGTGCCAGTAGTATCTACGGGACAGTCCACTATGGCTACACCTTC. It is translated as CASSIYGTVHYGYTF. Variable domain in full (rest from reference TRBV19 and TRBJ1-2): DGGITQSPKYLFRKEGQNVTLSCEQNLNHDAMYWYRQDPGQGLRLIYYSQIVNDFQKGDIAEGYSVSREKKESFPLTVTSAQKNPTAFYLCASSIYGTVHYGYTFGSGTRLTVV.

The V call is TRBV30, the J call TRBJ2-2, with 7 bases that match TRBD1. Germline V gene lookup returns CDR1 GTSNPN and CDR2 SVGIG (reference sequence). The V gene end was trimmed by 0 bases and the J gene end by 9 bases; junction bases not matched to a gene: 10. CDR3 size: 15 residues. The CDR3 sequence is CAWSVRGLAGRELFF. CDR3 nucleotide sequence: TGTGCCTGGAGTGTAAGGGGGCTCGCGGGCAGGGAGCTGTTTTTT.

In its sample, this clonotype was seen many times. The CDR3 DNA reads TGTGCCAGCAGCGTCCGACAGTACATCAATCCAAACACTGAAGCTTTCTTT. The encoded protein is CASSVRQYINPNTEAFF. The V call is TRBV11-2, the J call TRBJ1-1, with a possible D match to TRBD1 (5 bases). The germline gives CDR1 SGHAT, CDR2 FQNNGV. V was pared by 5 bases and J by 2 bases, with 21 bases between. The CDR3 totals 17 residues. Variable domain in full (rest from reference TRBV11-2 and TRBJ1-1): EAGVAQSPRYKIIEKRQSVAFWCNPISGHATLYWYQQILGQGPKLLIQFQNNGVVDDSQLPKDRFSAERLKGVDSTLKIQPAKLEDSAVYLCASSVRQYINPNTEAFFGQGTRLTVV.

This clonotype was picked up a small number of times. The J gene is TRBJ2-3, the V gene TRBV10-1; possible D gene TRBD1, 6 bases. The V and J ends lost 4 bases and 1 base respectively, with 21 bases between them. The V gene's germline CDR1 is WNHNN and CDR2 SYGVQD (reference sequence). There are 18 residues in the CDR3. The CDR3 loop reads CASSAVLTGANRTDTQYF. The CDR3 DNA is TGCGCCAGCAGTGCCGTACTGACAGGCGCCAACCGCACAGATACGCAGTATTTT.

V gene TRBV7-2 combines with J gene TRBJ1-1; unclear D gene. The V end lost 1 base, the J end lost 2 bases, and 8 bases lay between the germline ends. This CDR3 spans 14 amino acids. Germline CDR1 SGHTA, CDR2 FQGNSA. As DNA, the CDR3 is TGTGCCAGCAGCTTAGAGGCCAGAAACACTGAAGCTTTCTTT. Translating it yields CASSLEARNTEAFF.

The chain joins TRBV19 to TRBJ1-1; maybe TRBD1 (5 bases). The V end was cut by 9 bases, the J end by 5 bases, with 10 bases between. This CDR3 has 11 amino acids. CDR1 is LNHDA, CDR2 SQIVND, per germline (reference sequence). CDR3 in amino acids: CASRTPTEAFF. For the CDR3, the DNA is TGTGCCAGCAGGACACCGACTGAAGCTTTCTTT.

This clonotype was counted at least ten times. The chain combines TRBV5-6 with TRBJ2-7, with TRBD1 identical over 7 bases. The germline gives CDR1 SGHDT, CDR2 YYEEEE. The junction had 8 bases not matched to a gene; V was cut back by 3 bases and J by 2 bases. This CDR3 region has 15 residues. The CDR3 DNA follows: TGTGCCAGCAGCTCCGGACAGGTTTCAACCTACGAGCAGTACTTC. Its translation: CASSSGQVSTYEQYF.

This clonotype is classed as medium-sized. The CDR3, as DNA: TGCAGCGGGAAAACATCGAACACTGAAGCTTTCTTT. It encodes CSGKTSNTEAFF. This chain uses TRBV29-1 with TRBJ1-1; D ambiguous. Germline CDR1 SQVTM, CDR2 ANQGSEA. There are 12 residues in the CDR3. The germline V and J ends were trimmed by 7 bases and 1 base, with 10 bases remaining between them.

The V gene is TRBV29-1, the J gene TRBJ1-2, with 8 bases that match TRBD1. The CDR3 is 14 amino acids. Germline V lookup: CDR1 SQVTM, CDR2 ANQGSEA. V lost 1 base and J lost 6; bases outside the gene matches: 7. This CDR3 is CSVEVGRGRDGYTF. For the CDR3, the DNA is TGCAGCGTTGAAGTCGGCAGGGGGCGGGATGGCTACACCTTC.

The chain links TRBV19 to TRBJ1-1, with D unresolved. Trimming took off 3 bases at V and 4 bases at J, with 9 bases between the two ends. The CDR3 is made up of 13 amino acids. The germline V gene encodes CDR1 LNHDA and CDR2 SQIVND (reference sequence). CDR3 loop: CASSMRAVTEAFF. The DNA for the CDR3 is TGTGCCAGTAGTATGAGGGCGGTCACTGAAGCTTTCTTT.

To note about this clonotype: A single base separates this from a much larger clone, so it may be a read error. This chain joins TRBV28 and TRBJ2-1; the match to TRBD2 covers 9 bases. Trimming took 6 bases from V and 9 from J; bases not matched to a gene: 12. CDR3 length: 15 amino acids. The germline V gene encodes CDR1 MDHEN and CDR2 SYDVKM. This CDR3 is CASSREVGLAAEQFF. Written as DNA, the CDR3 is TGTGCCAGCAGCCGCGAGGTGGGACTAGCAGCTGAGCAGTTCTTC.

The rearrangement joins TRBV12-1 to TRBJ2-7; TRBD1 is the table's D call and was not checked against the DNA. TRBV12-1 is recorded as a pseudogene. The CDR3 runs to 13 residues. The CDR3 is CASSNSPNYEQYF. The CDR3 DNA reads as TGTGCCAGCAGTAACAGCCCCAACTACGAGCAGTACTTC.

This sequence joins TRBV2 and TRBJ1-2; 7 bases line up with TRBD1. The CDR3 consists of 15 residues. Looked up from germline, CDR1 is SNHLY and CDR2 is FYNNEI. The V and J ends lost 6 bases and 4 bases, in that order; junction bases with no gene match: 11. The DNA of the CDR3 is TGTGCCAGCAGCTACGGGACAGTGAGTCTCTATGGCTACACCTTC. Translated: CASSYGTVSLYGYTF.